This T cell receptor beta chain was captured by sequencing in a study of OX40 agonist ivuxolimab in advanced cancers. Study summary: An agonistic anti-OX40 (CD134) antibody, ivuxolimab, was used to treat the patients. Those enrolled were less than 85% male, with a mean age of roughly 60 years and ages from 23 to 79. Under the entry rules, prior anti-PD-1, anti-PD-L1 or anti-CTLA-4 therapy was allowed, and more than 35% had some.

The study's findings and limits: Compared with CD4+, CD8+ T cells on average had more expanded clones.

Here immunoSEQ multiplex PCR was the method, and the copy in TCRdb shows in-frame clones only, minus some. The table includes some 95,000 clones, approximately 90% detected once. The V end was cut by 4 bases, the J end by 5 bases, with 12 bases between. Germline V CDR1 and CDR2: SQVTM, ANQGSEA. The CDR3 sequence is 13 residues long. Regarding this clone: Its antigen is not identified.

The clonotype comes from an adult with an advanced solid tumor such as melanoma, head and neck, liver or kidney cancer. The gene calls are TRBV29-1 and TRBJ2-1; D might be TRBD2 (6 bases). Sequencing was performed on CD4+ or CD8+ T cells sorted from blood, taken in a trial of the OX40 agonist ivuxolimab. The CDR3 loop is CSVGTGVDNEQFF. CDR3 DNA sequence: TGCAGCGTTGGGACGGGGGTCGACAATGAGCAGTTCTTC.